This T cell receptor beta chain came from a study of shared clonotypes between healthy human individuals. Study-wide findings and caveats: When compared with the clonotypes that were shared by all four sorted-subset donors, the non-shared clonotypes turned out to have lower generation probabilities.

In germline, CDR1 is SNHLY, CDR2 FYNNEI. The trim removed 7 bases at V and 0 bases at J, leaving 9 bases unmatched. The CDR3 runs to 17 residues. This clone came up a few times. What it binds is not known. When replicate PCRs were run on sorted subsets, they used 200 to 250 ng DNA, about 30,000 T cell genomes. Only in-frame clones appear in the TCRdb table, and some are missing; sequencing was by immunoSEQ multiplex PCR. The data show around 700,000 clones, about two thirds seen once. Specimen: memory CD4+ T cells sorted from blood. The subset denotes: CD45RA-negative fraction. V usage is TRBV2 and J usage is TRBJ2-2; 9 bases are shared with TRBD2. The TCR originated in a woman aged 25-40 years in good health. The CDR3 nucleotides read TGTGCCAGCAAACCGACTAGCGGACGCGCGAACACCGGGGAGCTGTTTTTT. Translation: CASKPTSGRANTGELFF.